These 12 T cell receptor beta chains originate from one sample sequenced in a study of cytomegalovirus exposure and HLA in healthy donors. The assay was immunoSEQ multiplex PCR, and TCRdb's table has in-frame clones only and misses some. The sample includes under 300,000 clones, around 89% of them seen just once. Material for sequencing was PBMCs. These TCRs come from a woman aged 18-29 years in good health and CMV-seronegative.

The CDR3 sequence: CASSTDGVYGGYTF. In DNA form, the CDR3 reads TGTGCCAGTAGTACCGACGGGGTGTACGGCGGCTACACCTTC. This chain links TRBV19 with TRBJ1-2; D gene ambiguous. This CDR3 comprises 14 residues. Between the trimmed V and J ends, which lost 4 bases and 8 bases, there was a span of 17 bases. Germline lookup yields CDR1 LNHDA and CDR2 SQIVND (reference sequence).

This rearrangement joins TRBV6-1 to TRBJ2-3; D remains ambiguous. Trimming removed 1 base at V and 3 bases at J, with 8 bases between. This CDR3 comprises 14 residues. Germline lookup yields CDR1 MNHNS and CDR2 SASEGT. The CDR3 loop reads CASSEGVGTDTQYF. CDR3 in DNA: TGTGCCAGCAGTGAAGGAGTCGGGACAGATACGCAGTATTTT.

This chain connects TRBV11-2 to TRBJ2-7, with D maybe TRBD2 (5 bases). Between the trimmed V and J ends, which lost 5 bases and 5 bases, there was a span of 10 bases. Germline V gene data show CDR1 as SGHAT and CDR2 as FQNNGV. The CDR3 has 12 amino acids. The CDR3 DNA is TGTGCCAGCAGCCTAACCGGGGACGAGCAGTACTTC. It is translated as CASSLTGDEQYF.

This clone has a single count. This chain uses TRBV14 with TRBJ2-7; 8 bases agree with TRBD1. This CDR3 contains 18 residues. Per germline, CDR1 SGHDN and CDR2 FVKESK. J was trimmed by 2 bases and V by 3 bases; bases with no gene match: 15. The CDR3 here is CASSHSPQGTGPAYEQYF. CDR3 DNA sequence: TGTGCCAGCAGCCATTCTCCCCAAGGGACAGGTCCCGCCTACGAGCAGTACTTC.

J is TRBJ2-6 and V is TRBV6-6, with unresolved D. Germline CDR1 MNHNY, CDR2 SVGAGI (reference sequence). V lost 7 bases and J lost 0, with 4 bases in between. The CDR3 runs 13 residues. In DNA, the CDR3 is TGTGCCAGCATAAACTCTGGGGCCAACGTCCTGACTTTC. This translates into CASINSGANVLTF.

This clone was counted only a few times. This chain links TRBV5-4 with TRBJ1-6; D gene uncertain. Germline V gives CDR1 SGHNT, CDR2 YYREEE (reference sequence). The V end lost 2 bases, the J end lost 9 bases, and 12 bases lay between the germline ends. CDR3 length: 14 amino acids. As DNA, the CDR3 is TGTGCCAGCAGCTTTTCCTCTGCGGGTTCACCCCTCCACTTT. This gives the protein CASSFSSAGSPLHF.

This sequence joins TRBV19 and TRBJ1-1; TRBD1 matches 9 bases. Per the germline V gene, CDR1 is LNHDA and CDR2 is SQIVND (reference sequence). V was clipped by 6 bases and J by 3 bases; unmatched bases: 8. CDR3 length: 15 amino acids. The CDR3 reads CASRQAQGADTEAFF. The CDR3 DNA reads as TGTGCCAGTAGGCAAGCACAGGGGGCGGACACTGAAGCTTTCTTT.

CDR3 loop: CAAGTSGPYEQYF. The CDR3 bases are TGTGCCGCCGGGACTAGCGGGCCCTACGAGCAGTACTTC. The chain recombines TRBV2 with TRBJ2-7, with 12 bases that match TRBD2. The CDR3 consists of 13 residues. Germline lookup yields CDR1 SNHLY and CDR2 FYNNEI. With V trimmed by 11 bases and J by 2 bases, 4 bases remained unmatched.

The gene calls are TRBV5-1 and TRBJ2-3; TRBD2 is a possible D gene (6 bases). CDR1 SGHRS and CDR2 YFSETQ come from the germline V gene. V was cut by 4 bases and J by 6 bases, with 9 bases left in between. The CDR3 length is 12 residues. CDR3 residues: CASSPLADTQYF. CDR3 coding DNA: TGCGCCAGCAGCCCTCTAGCGGATACGCAGTATTTT.

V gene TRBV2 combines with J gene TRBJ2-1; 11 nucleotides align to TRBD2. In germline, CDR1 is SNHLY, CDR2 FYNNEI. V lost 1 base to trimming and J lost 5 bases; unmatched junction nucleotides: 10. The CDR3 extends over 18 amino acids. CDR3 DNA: TGTGCCAGCAGTGAAGGAGAGAGGGGGACTAGCGGAGACAATGAGCAGTTCTTC. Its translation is CASSEGERGTSGDNEQFF.

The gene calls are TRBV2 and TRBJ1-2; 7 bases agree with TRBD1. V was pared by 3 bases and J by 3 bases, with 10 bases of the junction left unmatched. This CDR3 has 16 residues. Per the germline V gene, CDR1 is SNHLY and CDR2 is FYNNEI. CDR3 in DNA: TGTGCCAGCAGTGAGGACTATACAGGGGAAGACTATGGCTACACCTTC. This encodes CASSEDYTGEDYGYTF.

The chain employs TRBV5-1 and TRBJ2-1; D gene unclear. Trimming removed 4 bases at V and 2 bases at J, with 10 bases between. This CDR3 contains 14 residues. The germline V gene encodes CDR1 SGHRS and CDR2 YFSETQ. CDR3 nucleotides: TGCGCCAGCAGCCCACAGTGGGCCTACAATGAGCAGTTCTTC. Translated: CASSPQWAYNEQFF.